This T cell receptor (beta chain) was retrieved from a study of T cell responses to AZD1222 COVID-19 vaccine. Notes on the study in general: Reportedly, close to half of spike-specific TCRs are directed against unmutated variant regions. Donors were largely white British and mainly female; clonal diversity was possibly underestimated.

With 2 bases removed from V and 4 bases from J, the gap between germline ends came to 12 bases. The germline V gene encodes CDR1 SGHAT and CDR2 FQNNGV. This CDR3 is built from 14 residues. This clone has only one observation. Its antigen is not identified. The data were produced by immunoSEQ multiplex PCR, yet TCRdb's version contains in-frame clones alone and is incomplete. The table lists tens of thousands of clones, 75% to 90% of them singletons. This TCR was recovered from an adult who received the AZD1222 COVID-19 vaccine. The rearrangement links TRBV11-2 to TRBJ2-7; D remains ambiguous. Sequences were derived from peripheral blood, sampled 28 days after the second AZD1222 dose. The CDR3 protein is CASSLRATFYEQYF. CDR3 nucleotide sequence: TGTGCCAGCAGCTTAAGGGCGACATTTTACGAGCAGTACTTC.